This entry describes one TCR beta chain. Its matching antigen is unknown. These data originate in a study of human T cells and chemical hapten exposure. Study in general: Slight differences in pooled library volume were the main source of varying TCR yields across samples.

Time point here: patch test 1, 2 weeks after DPC sensitization. Treatment described: therapeutic diphenylcyclopropenone sensitization with weekly scalp DPC. Researchers extracted total RNA from unfractionated whole blood. Germline trimming cut 4 bases from V and 7 bases from J; bases unmatched to any gene: 11. In germline, CDR1 is MDHEN, CDR2 SYDVKM. The CDR3 sequence is 16 residues long. Regarding the study as a whole: Patch test scores rose with PT1 expanded TCR counts, a positive correlation.

In TCRdb, the RACE reads were re-called with MiXCR into one record per CDR3 protein. Here the sample spans approximately 82,000 distinct CDR3 sequences, roughly a tenth being singletons. V and J are TRBV28 and TRBJ2-3; the match to TRBD2 covers 10 bases. This clonotype originated in a man aged 40-49 years with alopecia areata. Some clones in this sample may be carry-over from other donors' samples. The source material was whole blood, sampled in connection with sensitization to the hapten diphenylcyclopropenone (DPC). CDR3 loop: CASSSPASGSVHTQYF. DNA for the CDR3: TGTGCCAGCAGTTCCCCCGCTAGCGGGAGTGTTCATACGCAGTATTTT.